Detailed here is one T cell receptor beta chain. Its antigen is unidentified. The read stops 3 residues short of the end of the CDR3; the missing end is completed from the germline J gene. The method was immunoSEQ multiplex PCR; TCRdb's version includes in-frame clones alone and lacks a portion of them. The sample table sets out under 20,000 clones. The V and J ends lost 5 bases and 1 base, in that order; junction bases with no gene match: 3. The CDR3 has 14 amino acids. The data stem from a study of T cells in women clearing cervical HPV infection. Overall study context: Controls' single incident HPV16 infection cleared within 12 months without precancer.

Findings and limits, study-wide: Richness differences could reflect unmeasured T-cell content per sample. CIN3+ cases had significantly higher TCR repertoire richness than controls, but evenness did not differ.

This TCR was sampled from a woman between 18 and 69 years old with a cervical HPV16 infection that either progressed to CIN3+ or cleared (not recorded which). The sample was blood buffy coat. The V call is TRBV12-3 or TRBV12-4, the J call TRBJ2-3; 7 positions agree with TRBD1. CDR3 in amino acids: CASSVDRGTDTQYF. Partial CDR3 DNA: TGTGCCAGCAGTGTTGACAGGGGCACAGATACG.